This TCR beta chain is drawn from a study of blood T cell repertoires in COVID-19. Overall study: Italy, Spain and the United States were the sources of the convalescent and acute COVID-19 samples. Sample material is recorded as cDNA or gDNA derived from T cells, B-cell-depleted T cells, or PBMCs.

Original processing methods: By means of reference gene primer amplification, nucleated cell counts were estimated. Some clones are missing from TCRdb's copy, which holds only in-frame ones; the method was immunoSEQ multiplex PCR. V and J calls and clone size are as listed in that table; D and trimming were resolved from the DNA. The sample consists of a few hundred thousand clones, roughly 90% of them appearing once. Sequencing was performed on peripheral blood. The clonotype originates from a middle-aged man with acute or convalescent COVID-19.

CDR3 sequence reads: CASSRTGGETQYF. The DNA for the CDR3 is TGCGCCAGCAGCCGCACGGGAGGAGAGACCCAGTACTTC. This chain connects TRBV5-1 to TRBJ2-5, with 7 bases aligning to TRBD2. CDR1 is SGHRS, CDR2 YFSETQ, per germline. V lost 4 bases to trimming and J lost 4 bases; unmatched junction nucleotides: 4. This CDR3 region has 13 residues.